The sequence of this TCR beta chain was determined in a study of response to subunit inactivated influenza vaccine. The study's findings and limits: Each seasonal flu vaccination may recruit only limited new T cells, authors suggested.

With respect to this clonotype: Its antigen is undetermined.

CDR3 length equals 12 residues. Germline CDR1 is MDHEN and CDR2 is SYDVKM. The ends were cut back, 3 bases at V and 5 bases at J, with 8 bases in the middle. TCRdb passed the RT-PCR reads through MiXCR, listing each CDR3 protein once. Of around 480,000 distinct CDR3 sequences listed, approximately 11% are singletons. The chain employs TRBV28 and TRBJ2-7; no clear D gene. The sample consisted of PBMCs from blood, taken 35 to 45 days after vaccination. The TCR originated in a man aged 45-65 years who received an inactivated influenza vaccine. The CDR3 spells CASSFPGDEQYF. DNA of the CDR3: TGTGCCAGCAGTTTTCCTGGGGACGAGCAGTACTTC.